The clone carrying this TCR beta chain has more than one count but fewer than ten. Its specificity is unknown. These data belong to a study of beta chain features in type 1 diabetes. Overall study context: Cell yields, gender and age were similar in healthy donors and patients.

CDR3 size: 11 residues. Germline assignment: CDR1 MDHEN and CDR2 SYDVKM. Trimming pared 2 bases from V and 9 bases from J, leaving 2 bases between. Expressed TCRB transcripts were sequenced because the entire RNA isolate underwent reverse transcription. Repertoires were generated with immunoSEQ multiplex PCR, while TCRdb's copy carries only in-frame clones and drops some. The sample has over 650,000 clones, around 15% seen once. Study-level points and caveats: Moderately but significantly shorter TCRB CDR3s were found in Type 1 diabetes patients in all four CD4+ subsets. A closer apparent resemblance between naive, central memory and Treg TCRB repertoires was seen in patients than in healthy donors.

The material sequenced was naive CD4+ T cells from blood. The origin of this receptor is a young man with type 1 diabetes. The rearrangement uses TRBV28 and TRBJ1-6; D not resolved. The CDR3 DNA reads as TGTGCCAGCAGTTTAGGTTCACCCCTCCACTTT. Translating it yields CASSLGSPLHF.